The clone carrying this TCR beta chain was detected many times. Its antigen remains unknown. CDR1 and CDR2 from the germline V gene are SGHAT and FQNNGV. Losses at the gene ends were 4 bases for V and 3 bases for J; bases not matched to a gene: 5. This CDR3 region has 15 residues. The sample belongs to a study of breast tumors, draining lymph nodes, adjacent tissues. Whole-study findings and limits: Compared with basal-like, luminal-like tumors shared significantly more repertoire with nontumor tissue. Tumor T cell lymph node origin was a supported hypothesis, not proven.

Axillary draining lymph nodes of breast cancer patients supplied the node samples. MiXCR was run by TCRdb on the multiplex PCR reads, yielding one entry per CDR3 protein. The table lists some 140,000 distinct CDR3 sequences, approximately 20% of them singletons. The chain combines TRBV11-2 with TRBJ2-7; 11 positions match TRBD2. The receptor comes from a female donor with breast cancer. Some clones in this sample may be carry-over from other donors' samples. Sample: axillary lymph node tissue. CDR3 bases: TGTGCCAGCAGCTGGGGACTAGCGGACGACTACGAGCAGTACTTC. This translates into CASSWGLADDYEQYF.